This T cell receptor beta chain is drawn from a study of T cells in Graves' hyperthyroidism and ophthalmopathy. Study conclusions and caveats: Model output signaled ophthalmopathy a median about 6.3 months ahead of onset.

RNA transcripts served as the template for amplifying TCR beta CDR3 regions. Researchers ran a first-round RT-PCR on the TCR CDR3 using the HTBI primer set. TCRdb processed the multiplex PCR reads anew with MiXCR; each CDR3 protein has one entry. Here the sample spans around 720,000 distinct CDR3 sequences, 30% to 40% being singletons. A note on this clonotype: Antigen unknown.

This CDR3 is built from 15 residues. Germline-derived CDR1 and CDR2 are MNHNY and SVGAGI (reference sequence). After removal of 6 bases from V and 4 bases from J, the junction contained 10 bases not matched to a gene. What was sequenced was blood. The chain recombines TRBV6-6 with TRBJ1-2; 8 positions agree with TRBD1. The sequence derives from a woman aged 40 to 55 with Graves' hyperthyroidism. CDR3: CASSSTGDPSYGYTF. The CDR3 nucleotides read TGTGCCAGCAGCTCGACAGGGGACCCCTCCTATGGCTACACCTTC.